This T cell receptor (beta chain) was identified during a study of regulatory T cells in long-lasting Graves disease. Relying on iRepertoire HTBI primers and Arm-PCR of CDR3 regions, the team built TCR beta libraries. Using its own MiXCR run on the multiplex PCR reads, TCRdb lists one record per CDR3 protein. The sample includes 540,000 or so distinct CDR3 sequences, approximately 13% of them seen just once. The time point here: newly diagnosed GD, antithyroid drugs for less than 3 months. The TCR library was made from RNA that had been extracted from PBMCs in TRIzol. This CDR3 is built from 14 residues. The germline V and J ends were trimmed by 2 bases and 3 bases, with 9 bases remaining between them. The germline V gene has CDR1 MNHEY and CDR2 SVGEGT. This clonotype was seen many times. The data also belong to a second study, concerning T cells in Graves' hyperthyroidism and ophthalmopathy.

The sequence was obtained from a man aged 25-40 years with Graves disease. The chain couples TRBV6-2 or TRBV6-3 to TRBJ2-3; D remains unclear. Sample: peripheral blood mononuclear cells (PBMCs), taken at new diagnosis, from a patient treated with antithyroid drugs. The CDR3: CASSYDGGTDTQYF. Here the CDR3 DNA reads TGTGCCAGCAGTTACGACGGCGGAACAGATACGCAGTATTTT.